This T cell receptor beta chain was identified during a study of metastatic and nonmetastatic thyroid tumors. Study-level background: Repertoire comparison spanned blood and tumor or nodule tissue of malignant and benign thyroid patients. Overall study findings and caveats: For both blood and tumor, malignant thyroid tumors reportedly showed significantly higher TCR beta diversity than benign nodules did.

Not a single patient had been given any form of treatment at any point before undergoing thyroid surgery. This CDR3 has 14 amino acids. Germline assignment: CDR1 SEHNR and CDR2 FQNEAQ (reference sequence). V lost 10 bases and J lost 4, with 19 bases in between. Study processing details: A classifier of distant metastasis in papillary thyroid cancer was built from CDR3 differences (across clinicopathological groups). TCRdb reanalyzed the PCR reads via MiXCR. The authors' filters were not applied to this entry. The sample yields around 24,000 clones, approximately 13% seen once. This clone showed up many times. What it binds is unknown.

Sequencing was performed on blood. The TCR originated in a female donor with papillary thyroid cancer or a benign thyroid nodule (not recorded which). Some clones in this sample may be carry-over from other donors' samples. This chain connects TRBV7-9 to TRBJ1-1; perhaps TRBD1 as D (6 bases). CDR3 sequence reads: CAIVTGQGSTEAFF. In nucleotides, the CDR3 is TGTGCCATTGTGACAGGCCAAGGAAGCACTGAAGCTTTCTTT.